The rows below give T cell receptor beta chains drawn from one sample of a study of early T cells in non-severe SARS-CoV-2 infection. TCRdb redid the calling of the 5' RACE reads with MiXCR, one entry per CDR3 protein. This sample has 25,000 to 30,000 distinct CDR3 sequences, with roughly 4% found just once. Sequencing input: whole blood. The receptors stem from an adult who was a healthcare worker with PCR-confirmed SARS-CoV-2 infection or an uninfected control (not recorded which). Both conserved end residues are part of each CDR3. A D gene is named only where the DNA matches it firmly. Size values are once, few and many counts, or a class for expanded clones, and some rows have none.

V	J	D	size	CDR3	DNA
TRBV11-2	TRBJ2-4	NA	many	CASSLDPRDTQNIQYF	TGTGCCAGCAGCTTAGATCCCCGGGACACCCAAAACATTCAGTACTTC
TRBV29-1	TRBJ2-5	NA	many	CSVSTWTGKETQYF	TGCAGCGTTTCAACATGGACGGGTAAAGAGACCCAGTACTTC
TRBV27	TRBJ2-7	NA	NA	CASRGRDLTYEQYF	TGTGCCAGCAGGGGCCGGGACCTCACCTACGAGCAGTACTTC
TRBV14	TRBJ1-2	NA	medium-sized	CASSQGHSSANYGYTF	TGTGCCAGCAGCCAAGGCCACAGCTCAGCTAACTATGGCTACACCTTC
TRBV27	TRBJ2-5	NA	NA	CASSLWEETQYF	TGTGCCAGCAGCTTATGGGAAGAGACCCAGTACTTC
TRBV29-1	TRBJ2-1	NA	many	CSVGGDYNEQFF	TGCAGCGTTGGTGGGGACTACAATGAGCAGTTCTTC
TRBV18	TRBJ1-5	NA	many	CASSPLQRGNQPQHF	TGTGCCAGCTCACCACTTCAGCGCGGTAATCAGCCCCAGCATTTT
TRBV20-1	TRBJ1-1	NA	many	CSARFPQANTEAFF	TGCAGTGCACGATTCCCGCAGGCGAACACTGAAGCTTTCTTT
TRBV7-9	TRBJ2-7	TRBD2	many	CASSYGGSSYEQYF	TGTGCCAGCAGTTACGGGGGGAGCTCCTACGAGCAGTACTTC
TRBV20-1	TRBJ1-1	NA	many	CSASLITLGELRNTEAFF	TGCAGTGCTAGTCTAATCACTCTGGGTGAGTTACGGAACACTGAAGCTTTCTTT
TRBV10-1	TRBJ1-5	NA	few	CASSESRQIDLLQPQHF	TGCGCCAGCAGTGAGTCAAGGCAGATCGATTTACTTCAGCCCCAGCATTTT
TRBV6-6	TRBJ1-2	TRBD1	many	CASSYPSQGPIGYTF	TGTGCCAGCAGTTACCCATCACAGGGGCCGATTGGCTACACCTTC
TRBV3-1	TRBJ1-6	NA	many	CASSQEVEGSSPLHF	TGTGCCAGCAGCCAGGAGGTGGAGGGAAGCTCACCCCTCCACTTT
TRBV9	TRBJ2-2	NA	many	CASSAERAGELFF	TGTGCCAGCAGCGCGGAGCGGGCCGGGGAGCTGTTTTTT
TRBV11-2	TRBJ1-5	NA	many	CASSLVGNQPQHF	TGTGCCAGCAGCTTAGTCGGGAATCAGCCCCAGCATTTT
TRBV19	TRBJ2-5	NA	many	CASSIDTKGTQYF	TGTGCCAGTAGTATAGACACCAAGGGGACCCAGTACTTC
TRBV20-1	TRBJ2-7	TRBD2	NA	CSAWDYATYEQYF	TGCAGTGCCTGGGACTATGCAACCTACGAGCAGTACTTC
TRBV29-1	TRBJ1-2	NA	NA	CSVEVARRYGYTF	TGCAGCGTTGAAGTCGCCAGGCGCTATGGCTACACCTTC
TRBV7-9	TRBJ2-2	NA	many	CASSLGAALRTGELFF	TGTGCCAGCAGCTTAGGGGCAGCCCTGAGGACCGGGGAGCTGTTTTTT
TRBV29-1	TRBJ2-4	NA	NA	CSVRLGEDIQYF	TGCAGCGTTAGATTGGGGGAGGACATTCAGTACTTC
TRBV11-2	TRBJ2-3	TRBD2	many	CASSLELASTDTQYF	TGTGCCAGCAGCTTAGAACTAGCGAGCACAGATACGCAGTATTTT
TRBV18	TRBJ2-7	NA	few	CASSPDFLNYEQYF	TGTGCCAGCTCACCGGACTTTCTAAACTACGAGCAGTACTTC
TRBV27	TRBJ2-7	TRBD1	many	CASSPDRGQTYEQYF	TGTGCCAGCAGCCCCGACAGGGGGCAAACCTACGAGCAGTACTTC
TRBV20-1	TRBJ2-2	TRBD2	many	CSARPSGFTGELFF	TGCAGTGCTAGGCCTAGCGGGTTCACCGGGGAGCTGTTTTTT
TRBV7-9	TRBJ2-1	NA	many	CASQQRHQRYNEQFF	TGTGCCAGCCAACAGAGGCACCAAAGATACAATGAGCAGTTCTTC
TRBV7-2	TRBJ1-1	NA	many	CASVNTEAFF	TGTGCCAGCGTGAACACTGAAGCTTTCTTT
TRBV15	TRBJ2-1	NA	many	CATSRERAGLRYNEQFF	TGTGCCACCAGCAGGGAACGGGCGGGACTCCGCTACAATGAGCAGTTCTTC
TRBV5-5	TRBJ1-4	NA	many	CASSNDMINEKLFF	TGTGCCAGCAGCAACGACATGATTAATGAAAAACTGTTTTTT
TRBV29-1	TRBJ2-3	NA	many	CSVVGRHTDTQYF	TGCAGCGTTGTAGGGCGACACACAGATACGCAGTATTTT
TRBV9	TRBJ2-7	NA	medium-sized	CASSVGDGLREQYF	TGTGCCAGCAGCGTAGGGGACGGCCTCCGGGAGCAGTACTTC
TRBV7-8	TRBJ2-3	NA	many	CASSFGPGDTQYF	TGTGCCAGCAGCTTCGGACCGGGGGATACGCAGTATTTT
TRBV6-6	TRBJ2-1	NA	NA	CASSYGVGGNNEQFF	TGTGCCAGCAGTTACGGGGTGGGAGGAAACAATGAGCAGTTCTTC
TRBV12-3/TRBV12-4	TRBJ2-6	NA	NA	CASNVYRANVLTF	TGTGCCAGCAATGTTTACCGGGCCAACGTCCTGACTTTC
TRBV20-1	TRBJ2-7	TRBD2	few	CSASILAGGMPHEQYF	TGCAGTGCTAGTATCCTAGCGGGAGGGATGCCCCACGAGCAGTACTTC
TRBV6-1	TRBJ2-3	NA	many	CASSEVRTDTQYF	TGTGCCAGCAGTGAGGTGCGCACAGATACGCAGTATTTT
TRBV29-1	TRBJ1-1	TRBD1	NA	CSVGTANTEAFF	TGCAGCGTGGGGACAGCGAACACTGAAGCTTTCTTT
TRBV5-1	TRBJ2-5	NA	medium-sized	CASSFTPGTQETQYF	TGCGCCAGCAGCTTCACTCCGGGAACTCAAGAGACCCAGTACTTC
TRBV5-1	TRBJ2-2	NA	few	CASSLARTNTGELFF	TGCGCCAGCAGCTTAGCACGTACGAACACCGGGGAGCTGTTTTTT
TRBV6-2/TRBV6-3	TRBJ2-2	NA	NA	CASSYRGELFF	TGTGCCAGCAGTTACCGAGGGGAGCTGTTTTTT
TRBV11-2	TRBJ2-6	TRBD2	medium-sized	CASSSLAGDFSGANVLTF	TGTGCCAGCAGCTCCTTAGCGGGGGATTTCTCTGGGGCCAACGTCCTGACTTTC
TRBV7-8	TRBJ2-2	NA	many	CASSLAQRDTMMVELFF	TGTGCCAGCAGCTTAGCGCAGAGGGACACAATGATGGTGGAGCTGTTTTTT
TRBV20-1	TRBJ2-7	TRBD1	many	CSARQGLGSYEQYF	TGCAGTGCGCGACAGGGGTTGGGATCTTACGAGCAGTACTTC
TRBV11-2	TRBJ1-5	NA	many	CASSFTDTDQPQHF	TGTGCCAGCAGCTTTACGGACACGGATCAGCCCCAGCATTTT
TRBV20-1	TRBJ2-2	NA	NA	CSARARQDTGELFF	TGCAGTGCTAGGGCCCGGCAAGACACCGGGGAGCTGTTTTTT
TRBV20-1	TRBJ1-1	NA	few	CSARDPAQNTEAFF	TGCAGTGCTAGAGACCCGGCCCAGAACACTGAAGCTTTCTTT
TRBV13	TRBJ2-1	TRBD2	many	CASSLEWLAEISYNEQFF	TGTGCCAGCAGCTTAGAATGGCTAGCGGAGATCTCCTACAATGAGCAGTTCTTC
TRBV30	TRBJ2-2	TRBD2	many	CAWSPGLAGGAGGELFF	TGTGCCTGGAGTCCGGGACTAGCGGGGGGGGCAGGCGGGGAGCTGTTTTTT
TRBV4-1	TRBJ2-7	TRBD1	many	CASSHTGQAYEQYF	TGCGCCAGCAGCCATACCGGACAGGCCTACGAGCAGTACTTC
TRBV3-1	TRBJ2-7	TRBD1	few	CASSFPGQEILEQYF	TGTGCCAGCAGCTTCCCGGGACAGGAAATCCTCGAGCAGTACTTC
TRBV15	TRBJ1-2	TRBD1	many	CATSGGQNYGYTF	TGTGCCACCAGCGGGGGACAGAACTATGGCTACACCTTC
TRBV12-3/TRBV12-4	TRBJ1-3	NA	few	CASSFTNSGNTIYF	TGTGCCAGCAGTTTTACCAACTCTGGAAACACCATATATTTT
TRBV4-1	TRBJ2-3	NA	few	CASSQALSPGGDTQYF	TGCGCCAGCAGCCAAGCCTTAAGCCCTGGCGGGGATACGCAGTATTTT
TRBV19	TRBJ2-1	TRBD2	many	CASSFPGEGEQFF	TGTGCCAGTAGTTTCCCGGGGGAGGGTGAGCAGTTCTTC
TRBV10-3	TRBJ2-3	NA	NA	CAISELAPTDTQYF	TGTGCCATCAGTGAGTTAGCCCCCACAGATACGCAGTATTTT
TRBV10-2	TRBJ2-5	NA	few	CASSLGVETQYF	TGCGCCAGCAGTCTAGGAGTAGAGACCCAGTACTTC
TRBV19	TRBJ2-7	NA	many	CASSIQGSAYEQYF	TGTGCCAGTAGTATCCAGGGATCTGCCTACGAGCAGTACTTC
TRBV6-4	TRBJ1-5	NA	many	CASRLRPATGGNQPQHF	TGTGCCAGCAGACTCCGCCCGGCAACGGGAGGCAATCAGCCCCAGCATTTT